The TCR beta chain under discussion was sequenced for a study of PD-1 blockade in classical Hodgkin lymphoma. Produced via immunoSEQ multiplex PCR; TCRdb's table is partial and in-frame only. Of fewer than 5,500 clones listed, around 80% are singletons. Every patient experienced relapse after autologous stem cell transplantation, and brentuximab vedotin exposure varied. The sample here was peripheral blood mononuclear cells (PBMCs), taken at baseline. This receptor was identified in a human donor with classical Hodgkin lymphoma.

The DNA of the CDR3 is TGTGCCAGCAGGGTGGGGGTCGGTCAAGAGACCCAGTACTTC. The encoded protein is CASRVGVGQETQYF. The rearrangement joins TRBV7-8 to TRBJ2-5, with D tentatively TRBD1 or TRBD2 (5 bases each). This CDR3 is built from 14 residues. Trimming left V 6 bases short and J 2 bases short, with 13 bases between. Germline V gene data show CDR1 as SGHVS and CDR2 as FQNEAQ.